The next 3 T cell receptor beta chains were all read from a single sample in a study of cytomegalovirus exposure and HLA in healthy donors. The PCR employed 60 Vbeta primers together with 13 Jbeta primers. Profiled with immunoSEQ multiplex PCR; TCRdb holds only in-frame clones, not every one. The repertoire holds roughly 150,000 clones, 70% to 80% seen once, with roughly 1.6% in the top ten. Material for sequencing was PBMCs. The receptors come from a middle-aged man in good health and CMV-seronegative.

V usage is TRBV10-1 and J usage is TRBJ2-5; a weak D match, TRBD2 (6 bases). The germline V gene encodes CDR1 WNHNN and CDR2 SYGVQD (reference sequence). Trimming pared 3 bases from V and 1 base from J, leaving 15 bases between. The CDR3 is made up of 16 amino acids. CDR3 sequence: CASSEIPGLPQETQYF. The CDR3 DNA is TGCGCCAGCAGTGAAATACCGGGACTGCCCCAAGAGACCCAGTACTTC.

The V call is TRBV11-1, the J call TRBJ1-3; perhaps TRBD1 as D (5 bases). The CDR3 length is 14 residues. Germline V gives CDR1 SGHAT, CDR2 FQDESV (reference sequence). Between the trimmed V and J ends, which lost 5 bases and 12 bases, there was a span of 20 bases. Here the CDR3 reads CASSGGTFTAGIYF. CDR3 nucleotides: TGTGCCAGCAGCGGAGGGACCTTTACTGCAGGCATATATTTT.

The rearrangement uses TRBV27 and TRBJ2-1, with 14 bases identical to TRBD2. V lost 5 bases and J lost 7; bases outside the gene matches: 7. Per germline, CDR1 MNHEY and CDR2 SMNVEV (reference sequence). The CDR3 totals 16 residues. CDR3 nucleotides: TGTGCCAGCAGTCCTGGGACTAGCGGGAGTCGGAATGAGCAGTTCTTC. Its translation is CASSPGTSGSRNEQFF.